The present entry profiles one T cell receptor (beta chain) with its context. The source of the sample is a study of blood T cell repertoires in COVID-19. About the research overall: Samples representing acute and convalescent COVID-19 were sourced from the United States, Italy and Spain. Sources were T cells, B-cell-depleted T cells, or PBMCs; the material itself was cDNA or gDNA.

Per the authors' pipeline: Amplifying reference gene primers gave estimates of nucleated cell counts. Assay used: immunoSEQ multiplex PCR; TCRdb lists only in-frame clones, some missing. D and trimming were read from the DNA, whereas the V and J calls and clone size are those reported in that table. In the table there are 200,000 to 250,000 clones, nearly 90% of which are singletons. This CDR3 is built from 14 residues. V shed 6 bases and J 8 bases; nucleotides not matched to a gene: 2. Looked up from germline, CDR1 is MNHEY and CDR2 is SMNVEV (reference sequence). The J gene is TRBJ1-6, the V gene TRBV27; 12 bases line up with TRBD1. Sequenced material: peripheral blood. The TCR originated in a young woman who had recovered from COVID-19. This CDR3 is CASRGTGGYSPLHF. The CDR3 DNA reads as TGTGCCAGCAGGGGGACAGGGGGCTATTCACCCCTCCACTTT.